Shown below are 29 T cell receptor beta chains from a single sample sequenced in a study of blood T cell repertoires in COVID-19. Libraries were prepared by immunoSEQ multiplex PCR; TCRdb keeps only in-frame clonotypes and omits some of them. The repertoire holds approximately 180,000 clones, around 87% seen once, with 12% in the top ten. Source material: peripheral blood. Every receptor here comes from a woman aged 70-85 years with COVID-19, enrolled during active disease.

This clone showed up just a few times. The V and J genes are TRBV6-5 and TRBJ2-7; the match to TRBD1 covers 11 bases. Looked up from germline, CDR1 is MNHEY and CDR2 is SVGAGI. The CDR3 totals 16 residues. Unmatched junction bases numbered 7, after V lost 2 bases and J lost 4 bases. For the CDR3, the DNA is TGTGCCAGCAGTTACGCCCGGGACAGGGGGACGTACGAGCAGTACTTC. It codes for CASSYARDRGTYEQYF.

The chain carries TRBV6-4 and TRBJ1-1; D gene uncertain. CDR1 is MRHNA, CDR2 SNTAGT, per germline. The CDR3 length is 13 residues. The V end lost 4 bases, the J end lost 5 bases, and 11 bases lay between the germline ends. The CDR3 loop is CASSVNTGTEAFF. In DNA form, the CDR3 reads TGTGCCAGCAGTGTCAATACGGGGACTGAAGCTTTCTTT.

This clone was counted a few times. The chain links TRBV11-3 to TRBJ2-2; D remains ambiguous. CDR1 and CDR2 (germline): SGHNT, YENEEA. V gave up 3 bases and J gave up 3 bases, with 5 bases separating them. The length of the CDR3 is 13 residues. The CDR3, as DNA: TGTGCCAGCAGCTTCCTATACACCGGGGAGCTGTTTTTT. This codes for CASSFLYTGELFF.

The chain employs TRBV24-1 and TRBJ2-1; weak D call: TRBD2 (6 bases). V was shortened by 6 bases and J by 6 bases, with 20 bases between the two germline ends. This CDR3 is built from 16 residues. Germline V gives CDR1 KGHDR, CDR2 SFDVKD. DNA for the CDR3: TGTGCCACCAGTTTTAGCGGTCTAGCCCGGGGCAATGAGCAGTTCTTC. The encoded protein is CATSFSGLARGNEQFF.

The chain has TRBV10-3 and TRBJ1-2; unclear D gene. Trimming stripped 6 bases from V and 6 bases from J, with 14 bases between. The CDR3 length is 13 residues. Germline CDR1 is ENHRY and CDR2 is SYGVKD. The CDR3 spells CAIRPGTGDGYTF. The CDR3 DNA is TGTGCCATCAGGCCAGGCACCGGGGATGGCTACACCTTC.

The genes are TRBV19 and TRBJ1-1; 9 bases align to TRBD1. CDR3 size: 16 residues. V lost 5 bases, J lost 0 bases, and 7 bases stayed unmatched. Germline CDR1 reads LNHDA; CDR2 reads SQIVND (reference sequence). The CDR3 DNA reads TGTGCCAGTAGTGCCCGGGGGACAGGGCTGAACACTGAAGCTTTCTTT. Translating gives CASSARGTGLNTEAFF.

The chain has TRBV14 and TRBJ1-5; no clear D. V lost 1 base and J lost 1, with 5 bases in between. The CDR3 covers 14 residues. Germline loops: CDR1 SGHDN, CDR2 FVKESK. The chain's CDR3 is CASSQVGSNQPQHF. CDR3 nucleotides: TGTGCCAGCAGCCAAGTCGGGAGCAATCAGCCCCAGCATTTT.

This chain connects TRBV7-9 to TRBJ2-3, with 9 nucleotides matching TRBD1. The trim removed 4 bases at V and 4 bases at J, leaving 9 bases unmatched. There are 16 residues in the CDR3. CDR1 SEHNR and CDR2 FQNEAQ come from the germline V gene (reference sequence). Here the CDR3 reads CASSSGTGNLPDTQYF. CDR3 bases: TGTGCCAGCAGCTCAGGGACAGGGAATCTCCCAGATACGCAGTATTTT.

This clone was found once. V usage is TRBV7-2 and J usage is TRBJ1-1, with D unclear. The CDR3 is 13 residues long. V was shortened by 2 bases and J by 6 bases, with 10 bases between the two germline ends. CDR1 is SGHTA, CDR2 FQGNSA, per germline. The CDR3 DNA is TGTGCCAGCAGCTTAAAGATCAGTTCTGAAGCTTTCTTT. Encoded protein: CASSLKISSEAFF.

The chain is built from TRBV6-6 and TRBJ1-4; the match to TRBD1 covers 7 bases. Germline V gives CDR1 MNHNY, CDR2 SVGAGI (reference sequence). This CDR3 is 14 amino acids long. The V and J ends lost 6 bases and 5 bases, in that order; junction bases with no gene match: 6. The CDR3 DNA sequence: TGTGCCAGCAGACCCGGGACAGCAAATGAAAAACTGTTTTTT. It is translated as CASRPGTANEKLFF.

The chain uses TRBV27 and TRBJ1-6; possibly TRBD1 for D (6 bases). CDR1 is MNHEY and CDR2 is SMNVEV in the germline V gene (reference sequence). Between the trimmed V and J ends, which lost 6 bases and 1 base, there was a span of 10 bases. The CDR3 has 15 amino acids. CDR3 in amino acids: CASRQTGSYNSPLHF. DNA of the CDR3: TGTGCCAGCAGACAAACAGGGTCCTATAATTCACCCCTCCACTTT.

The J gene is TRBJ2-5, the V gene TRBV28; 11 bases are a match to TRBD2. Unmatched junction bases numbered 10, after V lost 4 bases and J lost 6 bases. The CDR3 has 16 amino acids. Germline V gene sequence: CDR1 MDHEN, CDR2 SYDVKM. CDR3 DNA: TGTGCCAGCAGTTCTCTAGCGGGAGGCCGCTCGAAGACCCAGTACTTC. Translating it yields CASSSLAGGRSKTQYF.

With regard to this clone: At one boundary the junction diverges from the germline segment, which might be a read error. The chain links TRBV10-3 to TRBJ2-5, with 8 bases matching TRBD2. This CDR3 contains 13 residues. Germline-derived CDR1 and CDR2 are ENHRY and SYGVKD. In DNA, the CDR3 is TGTGCCCTCAGGGCGGGAGGTTCAGAGACCCAGTACTTC. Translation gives CALRAGGSETQYF.

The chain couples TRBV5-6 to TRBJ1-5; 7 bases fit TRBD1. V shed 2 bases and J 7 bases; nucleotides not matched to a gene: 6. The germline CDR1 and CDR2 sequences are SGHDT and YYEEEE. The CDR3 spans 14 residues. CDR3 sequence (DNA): TGTGCCAGCAGCTTAACAGGGGTGAACCAGCCCCAGCATTTT. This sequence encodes CASSLTGVNQPQHF.

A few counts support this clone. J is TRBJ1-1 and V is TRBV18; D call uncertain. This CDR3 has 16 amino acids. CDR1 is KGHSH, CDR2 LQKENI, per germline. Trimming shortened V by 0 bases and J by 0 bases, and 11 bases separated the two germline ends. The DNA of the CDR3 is TGTGCCAGCTCACCACCTGCAGGAGGTTTGAACACTGAAGCTTTCTTT. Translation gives CASSPPAGGLNTEAFF. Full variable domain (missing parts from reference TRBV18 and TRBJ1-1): NAGVMQNPRHLVRRRGQEARLRCSPMKGHSHVYWYRQLPEEGLKFMVYLQKENIIDESGMPKERFSAEFPKEGPSILRIQQVVRGDSAAYFCASSPPAGGLNTEAFFGQGTRLTVV.

CDR3 DNA sequence: TGCGCCAGCAGATTCGCCGGTCAGGGCACTGAAGCTTTCTTT. It specifies CASRFAGQGTEAFF. The chain recombines TRBV5-1 with TRBJ1-1; D is perhaps TRBD1 (5 bases). V lost 5 bases and J lost 4, with 15 bases in between. Germline V gene lookup returns CDR1 SGHRS and CDR2 YFSETQ. The CDR3 is 14 residues long.

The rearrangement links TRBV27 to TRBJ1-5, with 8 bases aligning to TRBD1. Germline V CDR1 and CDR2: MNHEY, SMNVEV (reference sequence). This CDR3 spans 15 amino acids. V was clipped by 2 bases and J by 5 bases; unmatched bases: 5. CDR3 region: CASSLGQGADQPQHF. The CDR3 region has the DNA TGTGCCAGCAGTTTAGGTCAGGGGGCAGATCAGCCCCAGCATTTT.

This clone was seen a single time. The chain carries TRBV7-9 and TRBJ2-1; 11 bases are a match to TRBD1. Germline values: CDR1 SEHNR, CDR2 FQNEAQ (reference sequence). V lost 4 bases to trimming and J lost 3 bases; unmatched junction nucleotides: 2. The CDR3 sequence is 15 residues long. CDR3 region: CASSSGQGGYNEQFF. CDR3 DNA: TGTGCCAGCAGCTCGGGACAGGGGGGCTACAATGAGCAGTTCTTC.

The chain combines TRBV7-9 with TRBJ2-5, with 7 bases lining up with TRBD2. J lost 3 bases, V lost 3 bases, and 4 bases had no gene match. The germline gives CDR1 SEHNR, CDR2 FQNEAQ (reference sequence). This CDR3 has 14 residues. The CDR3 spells CASSLAGAEETQYF. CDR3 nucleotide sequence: TGTGCCAGCAGCTTGGCGGGAGCGGAAGAGACCCAGTACTTC.

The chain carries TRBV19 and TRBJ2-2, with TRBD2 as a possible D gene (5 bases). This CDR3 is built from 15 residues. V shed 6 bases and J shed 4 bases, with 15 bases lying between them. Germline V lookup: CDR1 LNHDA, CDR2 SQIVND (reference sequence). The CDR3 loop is CASRGRGYSTGELFF. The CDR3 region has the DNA TGTGCCAGTAGAGGTCGGGGTTATAGCACCGGGGAGCTGTTTTTT.

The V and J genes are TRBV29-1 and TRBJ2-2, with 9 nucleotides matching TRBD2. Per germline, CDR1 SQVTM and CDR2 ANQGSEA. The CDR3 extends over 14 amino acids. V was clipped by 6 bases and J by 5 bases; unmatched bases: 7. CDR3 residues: CSVGAGGPTGELFF. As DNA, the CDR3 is TGCAGCGTGGGGGCGGGAGGGCCGACCGGGGAGCTGTTTTTT.

Here the CDR3 DNA reads TGTGCCGGGCGGTGGGGGGGCACTAACTATGGCTACACCTTC. Its translation: CAGRWGGTNYGYTF. The genes are TRBV30 and TRBJ1-2, with a weak D call TRBD1 (6 bases). The germline V gene encodes CDR1 GTSNPN and CDR2 SVGIG (reference sequence). Trimming took 8 bases from V and 0 from J, leaving 16 bases between them. This CDR3 spans 14 amino acids.

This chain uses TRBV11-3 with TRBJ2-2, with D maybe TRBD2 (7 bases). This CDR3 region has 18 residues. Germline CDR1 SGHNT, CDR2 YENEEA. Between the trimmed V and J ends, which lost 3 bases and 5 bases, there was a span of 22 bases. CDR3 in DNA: TGTGCCAGCAGCTTGGGGGCAACTAGCGCTCCCAGTACCGGGGAGCTGTTTTTT. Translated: CASSLGATSAPSTGELFF.

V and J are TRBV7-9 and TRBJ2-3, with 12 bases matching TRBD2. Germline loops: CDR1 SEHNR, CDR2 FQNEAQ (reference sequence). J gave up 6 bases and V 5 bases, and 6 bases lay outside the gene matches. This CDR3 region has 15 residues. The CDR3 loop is CASSIPSGRVDTQYF. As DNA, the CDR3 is TGTGCCAGCAGCATCCCTAGCGGGAGGGTTGATACGCAGTATTTT.

The CDR3 loop is CAWSVRVVLNTEAFF. In nucleotides, the CDR3 is TGTGCCTGGAGTGTACGGGTAGTTTTGAACACTGAAGCTTTCTTT. V usage is TRBV30 and J usage is TRBJ1-1; D remains unclear. Trimming stripped 0 bases from V and 0 bases from J, with 11 bases between. From germline, CDR1 is GTSNPN and CDR2 SVGIG (reference sequence). This CDR3 has 15 amino acids.

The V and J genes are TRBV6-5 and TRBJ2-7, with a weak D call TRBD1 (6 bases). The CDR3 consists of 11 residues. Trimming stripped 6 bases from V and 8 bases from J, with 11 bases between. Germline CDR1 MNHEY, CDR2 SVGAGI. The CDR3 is CASRDSLQQYF. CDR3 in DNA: TGTGCCAGCAGGGACAGTCTACAGCAGTACTTC.

The CDR3 DNA follows: TGCGCCAGCACCAGGCTCGGCGGGGACACTGAAGCTTTCTTT. This encodes CASTRLGGDTEAFF. The rearrangement joins TRBV5-1 to TRBJ1-1; D gene unclear. The germline CDR1 and CDR2 sequences are SGHRS and YFSETQ. V was pared by 6 bases and J by 3 bases, with 15 bases between. The CDR3 loop spans 14 amino acids.

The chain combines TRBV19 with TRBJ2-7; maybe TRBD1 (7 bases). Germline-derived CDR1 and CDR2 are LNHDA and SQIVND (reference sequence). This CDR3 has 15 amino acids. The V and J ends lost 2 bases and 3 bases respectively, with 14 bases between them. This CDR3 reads CASSIFARGDYEQYF. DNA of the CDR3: TGTGCCAGTAGTATATTTGCCAGGGGGGACTACGAGCAGTACTTC. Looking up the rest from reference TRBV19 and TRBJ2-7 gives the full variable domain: DGGITQSPKYLFRKEGQNVTLSCEQNLNHDAMYWYRQDPGQGLRLIYYSQIVNDFQKGDIAEGYSVSREKKESFPLTVTSAQKNPTAFYLCASSIFARGDYEQYFGPGTRLTVT.

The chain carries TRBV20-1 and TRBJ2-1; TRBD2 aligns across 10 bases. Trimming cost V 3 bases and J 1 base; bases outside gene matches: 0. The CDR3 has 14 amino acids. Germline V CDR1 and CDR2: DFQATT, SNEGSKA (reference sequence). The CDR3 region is CSASSGRSYNEQFF. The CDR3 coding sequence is TGCAGTGCTAGTAGCGGGAGGTCCTACAATGAGCAGTTCTTC.